Listed here are 13 T cell receptor beta chains from one sample, sequenced in a study of T cell repertoires in cytomegalovirus infection. TCRdb processed the reads anew with MiXCR; each CDR3 protein has one entry. The data hold around 540,000 distinct CDR3 sequences, with 33% observed a single time. No antigen has been assigned to these receptors. Sequenced here: cultured PBMCs, sampled from culture after CMV antigen stimulation. These receptors all stem from a human donor in good health (CMV status not recorded). Some clones in this sample may be carry-over from other donors' samples.

This clonotype was observed many times. The chain has TRBV7-8 and TRBJ2-1, with TRBD2 identical over 14 bases. V shed 1 base and J 8 bases; nucleotides not matched to a gene: 4. The germline V gene encodes CDR1 SGHVS and CDR2 FQNEAQ. This CDR3 has 16 amino acids. The CDR3 is CASSLGTSGRFDEQFF. The CDR3 coding sequence is TGTGCCAGCAGCTTAGGGACTAGCGGGAGGTTCGATGAGCAGTTCTTC. Combining the CDR3 with reference TRBV7-8 and TRBJ2-1 gives the whole variable domain GAGVSQSPRYKVAKRGQDVALRCDPISGHVSLFWYQQALGQGPEFLTYFQNEAQLDKSGLPSDRFFAERPEGSVSTLKIQRTQQEDSAVYLCASSLGTSGRFDEQFFGPGTRLTVL.

The CDR3 loop is CSARSTSGDHNEQFF. The CDR3 nucleotides read TGCAGTGCTAGATCGACTAGCGGGGACCACAATGAGCAGTTCTTC. This sequence joins TRBV20-1 and TRBJ2-1; 11 bases map to TRBD2. Germline assignment: CDR1 DFQATT and CDR2 SNEGSKA (reference sequence). V lost 2 bases, J lost 5 bases, and 5 bases stayed unmatched. This CDR3 is built from 15 residues.

This sequence joins TRBV28 and TRBJ2-7, with TRBD2 identical over 8 bases. The V and J ends lost 6 bases and 3 bases, in that order; junction bases with no gene match: 10. The CDR3 length is 15 residues. Germline assignment: CDR1 MDHEN and CDR2 SYDVKM. CDR3 nucleotides: TGTGCCAGCAGCCTCATCGGCGGGGGGAACTACGAGCAGTACTTC. It specifies CASSLIGGGNYEQYF. Full variable domain (missing parts from reference TRBV28 and TRBJ2-7): DVKVTQSSRYLVKRTGEKVFLECVQDMDHENMFWYRQDPGLGLRLIYFSYDVKMKEKGDIPEGYSVSREKKERFSLILESASTNQTSMYLCASSLIGGGNYEQYFGPGTRLTVT.

Concerning this clonotype: One junction end does not reproduce the germline sequence, and a read error may be involved. The V call is TRBV10-2, the J call TRBJ2-7; D is tentatively TRBD1 or TRBD2 (5 bases each). Looked up from germline, CDR1 is WSHSY and CDR2 is SAAADI. This CDR3 comprises 11 residues. CDR3 amino acids: CASGEGHEQYF. DNA for the CDR3: TGCGCCAGCGGTGAGGGACACGAGCAGTACTTC.

The chain employs TRBV11-2 and TRBJ2-4; 8 bases are shared with TRBD1. Per germline, CDR1 SGHAT and CDR2 FQNNGV. The CDR3 sequence is 13 residues long. V was pared by 9 bases and J by 0 bases, with 1 base of the junction left unmatched. The CDR3 DNA follows: TGTGCCAGTGACAGGGGAGCCAAAAACATTCAGTACTTC. Encoded protein: CASDRGAKNIQYF.

This clonotype was seen more than once but under ten times. This sequence joins TRBV6-2 or TRBV6-3 and TRBJ1-2; a possible D gene is TRBD1 (5 bases). The CDR3 has 14 amino acids. Germline CDR1 reads MNHEY; CDR2 reads SVGEGT. The germline V and J ends were trimmed by 4 bases and 5 bases, with 14 bases remaining between them. The CDR3 protein is CASSFQGLQYGYTF. DNA of the CDR3: TGTGCCAGCAGTTTCCAGGGACTTCAATATGGCTACACCTTC.

This clonotype has a count of ten or more. This chain joins TRBV7-2 and TRBJ2-6; D ambiguous. Germline V gene sequence: CDR1 SGHTA, CDR2 FQGNSA. This CDR3 is 16 amino acids long. V lost 1 base to trimming and J lost 0 bases, with 7 bases between them. For the CDR3, the DNA is TGTGCCAGCAGCTTAGGAGTCGGCTCTGGGGCCAACGTCCTGACTTTC. Translating gives CASSLGVGSGANVLTF.

This clonotype was seen a few times. The J gene is TRBJ2-1, the V gene TRBV7-6, with 7 bases that match TRBD1. Germline values: CDR1 SGHVS, CDR2 FNYEAQ. V dropped 1 base and J dropped 6; count of bases not matched to a gene: 3. The CDR3 extends over 14 amino acids. In DNA form, the CDR3 reads TGTGCCAGCAGCTTAGGGACAGGAGTCAATGAGCAGTTCTTC. This encodes CASSLGTGVNEQFF.

This chain connects TRBV20-1 to TRBJ2-5; D call uncertain. The CDR3 has 14 residues. The V gene's germline CDR1 is DFQATT and CDR2 SNEGSKA (reference sequence). The V end lost 3 bases, the J end lost 0 bases, and 11 bases lay between the germline ends. Written as DNA, the CDR3 is TGCAGTGCTAGCCCGGCGGATTACCAAGAGACCCAGTACTTC. Translated, it gives CSASPADYQETQYF.

This clonotype was seen a handful of times. The chain joins TRBV29-1 to TRBJ2-1, with 11 bases lining up with TRBD2. The CDR3 has 15 residues. Per the germline V gene, CDR1 is SQVTM and CDR2 is ANQGSEA. V shed 7 bases, J shed 6 bases, and the junction held 11 bases outside the gene matches. CDR3 residues: CSAETSGMGGNEQFF. The CDR3 nucleotides read TGCAGCGCCGAGACTAGCGGGATGGGTGGCAATGAGCAGTTCTTC.

This clonotype was seen more than once but under ten times. V usage is TRBV4-1 and J usage is TRBJ2-1; D remains ambiguous. V was clipped by 0 bases and J by 10 bases, with 22 bases between them. The CDR3 runs to 17 residues. Germline V gene data show CDR1 as MGHRA and CDR2 as YSYEKL. The CDR3 spells CASSQDFMASRVMEQFF. CDR3 DNA sequence: TGCGCCAGCAGCCAAGATTTTATGGCCAGCCGCGTCATGGAGCAGTTCTTC.

In its sample, this clonotype was seen a few times. The chain couples TRBV19 to TRBJ2-3; TRBD2 matches 7 bases. CDR3 size: 15 residues. J gave up 4 bases and V 3 bases, and 7 bases lay outside the gene matches. Germline V gene sequence: CDR1 LNHDA, CDR2 SQIVND (reference sequence). The CDR3 region has the DNA TGTGCCAGTAGTATTTCGGGAGGTTACGCAGATACGCAGTATTTT. It specifies CASSISGGYADTQYF.

This clonotype was seen more than once but under ten times. CDR3 in DNA: TGCAGTGCTCCGAGAGGTCTAGCGACCCTGGGCTCCTACAATGAGCAGTTCTTC. Translated, it gives CSAPRGLATLGSYNEQFF. The chain employs TRBV20-1 and TRBJ2-1; possible D gene TRBD2, 6 bases. The CDR3 runs 18 residues. Germline loops: CDR1 DFQATT, CDR2 SNEGSKA (reference sequence). V dropped 5 bases and J dropped 0 bases, with 23 bases sitting between them.